This T cell receptor beta chain was retrieved from a study of T cells after yellow fever vaccination. This clonotype was seen ten or more times. The antigen is unknown. The study's findings and limits: Reappearance after the booster was observed for most primary-vaccination clones (about 96% CD4, less than 90% CD8).

A process of 5'RACE template switching, which added a universal primer site and UMIs, was used to make TCR cDNA. TCRdb analysed the 5' RACE reads with MiXCR anew, one entry per CDR3 protein. The sample lists about 160,000 distinct CDR3 sequences, under 7.5% occurring once. CDR3 length: 12 residues. V lost 2 bases and J lost 6, with 7 bases in between. This rearrangement joins TRBV12-3 or TRBV12-4 to TRBJ1-2, with D uncertain. The TCR originated in a man younger than 35 who received the YFV17D yellow fever vaccine. The sequencing used CD4+ T cells sorted from PBMCs, collected 4 to 5 days after the first yellow fever vaccination. The CDR3 loop is CASSLKRNGYTF. The CDR3 DNA sequence: TGTGCCAGCAGTTTAAAGAGAAATGGCTACACCTTC.